The 16 T cell receptor beta chains listed next were all sequenced from one sample in a study of blood T cell repertoires in COVID-19. Sequenced by immunoSEQ multiplex PCR; TCRdb stores in-frame clones only, minus some. The sample holds approximately 140,000 clones, over 70% seen once. Sequenced sample: peripheral blood. The source of these receptors is a man aged 60 to 75 with active or convalescent COVID-19.

J is TRBJ2-7 and V is TRBV6-9; D unresolved. The V gene's germline CDR1 is MNHGY and CDR2 SVAAGI. The germline V and J ends were trimmed by 2 bases and 2 bases, with 10 bases remaining between them. The CDR3 extends over 14 amino acids. This chain's CDR3 is CASSYGWSPYEQYF. The CDR3 DNA follows: TGTGCCAGCAGTTATGGTTGGAGCCCCTACGAGCAGTACTTC.

The chain joins TRBV3-1 (or the pseudogene TRBV3-2) to TRBJ1-4, with TRBD1 as a possible D gene (5 bases). This CDR3 spans 12 amino acids. The germline V gene encodes CDR1 LGHDT and CDR2 YNNKEL (reference sequence). V lost 4 bases and J lost 8, with 8 bases in between. As DNA, the CDR3 is TGTGCCAGCAGCCTCGGGGGAGAAAAACTGTTTTTT. This codes for CASSLGGEKLFF.

The chain recombines TRBV5-6 with TRBJ2-2; 11 bases are a match to TRBD1. Trimming removed 7 bases from V and 5 bases from J; junction bases left unmatched: 7. The length of the CDR3 is 15 residues. Germline V gives CDR1 SGHDT, CDR2 YYEEEE. In DNA, the CDR3 is TGTGCCAGCGGTTACGGGACAGGGGGAACCGGGGAGCTGTTTTTT. It is translated as CASGYGTGGTGELFF.

The rearrangement joins TRBV7-3 to TRBJ2-3; 9 bases map to TRBD1. Germline V gene data show CDR1 as SGHTA and CDR2 as FQGTGA. J lost 3 bases, V lost 4 bases, and 5 bases had no gene match. CDR3 length: 15 residues. CDR3 residues: CASSSGTGPTDTQYF. CDR3 sequence (DNA): TGTGCCAGCAGCTCCGGGACAGGGCCAACAGATACGCAGTATTTT.

This clone was seen once. The chain has TRBV12-3 or TRBV12-4 and TRBJ1-2, with 7 bases fitting TRBD1. The CDR3 covers 13 residues. The V gene end was trimmed by 6 bases and the J gene end by 4 bases; junction bases not matched to a gene: 5. The CDR3 DNA is TGTGCCAGCAGAGCACAGGGGAGCTATGGCTACACCTTC. Residues: CASRAQGSYGYTF.

This chain joins TRBV30 and TRBJ2-3; possibly TRBD2 for D (5 bases). CDR3 length: 13 amino acids. Germline CDR1 is GTSNPN and CDR2 is SVGIG (reference sequence). The V end lost 5 bases, the J end lost 4 bases, and 13 bases lay between the germline ends. As DNA, the CDR3 is TGTGCCTGGGCCACTAGGTTAGCAGATACGCAGTATTTT. Translation gives CAWATRLADTQYF.

V gene TRBV27 combines with J gene TRBJ1-4; the match to TRBD1 covers 8 bases. Trimming cost V 5 bases and J 8 bases; bases outside gene matches: 10. CDR1 is MNHEY, CDR2 SMNVEV, per germline (reference sequence). The CDR3 loop spans 15 amino acids. The CDR3 sequence is CASSLSGGYQEKLFF. DNA for the CDR3: TGTGCCAGCAGTCTGTCAGGGGGCTATCAAGAAAAACTGTTTTTT.

The rearrangement links TRBV7-2 to TRBJ2-1; 7 bases agree with TRBD1. After removal of 5 bases from V and 6 bases from J, the junction contained 4 bases not matched to a gene. This CDR3 region has 13 residues. The V gene's germline CDR1 is SGHTA and CDR2 FQGNSA. This CDR3 reads CASSGRQGNEQFF. The CDR3 nucleotides are TGTGCCAGCAGCGGACGACAGGGCAATGAGCAGTTCTTC.

The rearrangement uses TRBV7-8 and TRBJ1-5, with D possibly matching TRBD1 (5 bases). The CDR3 runs to 15 residues. Trimming stripped 3 bases from V and 2 bases from J, with 11 bases between. The germline V gene encodes CDR1 SGHVS and CDR2 FQNEAQ. In nucleotides, the CDR3 is TGTGCCAGCAGCTTTGGGGCAGGAGGCAATCAGCCCCAGCATTTT. It codes for CASSFGAGGNQPQHF.

Written as DNA, the CDR3 is TGTGCCAGCAGTTCGGACACCGGCCACTATAATTCACCCCTCCACTTT. Translation gives CASSSDTGHYNSPLHF. This sequence joins TRBV27 and TRBJ1-6; TRBD1 is a possible D gene (5 bases). The CDR3 loop spans 16 amino acids. Deletions cut 4 bases from V and 3 bases from J, with 13 bases between. Germline CDR1 is MNHEY and CDR2 is SMNVEV (reference sequence).

The chain has TRBV2 and TRBJ2-1; TRBD2 aligns across 10 bases. CDR1 and CDR2 (germline): SNHLY, FYNNEI. V lost 8 bases and J lost 6; bases outside the gene matches: 13. The CDR3 sequence is 16 residues long. The chain's CDR3 is CASALNRLAGANEQFF. The CDR3 DNA is TGTGCCAGCGCCCTAAATCGGCTAGCGGGAGCCAATGAGCAGTTCTTC.

The V gene is TRBV19, the J gene TRBJ1-1, with 8 bases fitting TRBD1. The CDR3 spans 16 residues. With V trimmed by 4 bases and J by 3 bases, 10 bases remained unmatched. Germline V gene sequence: CDR1 LNHDA, CDR2 SQIVND (reference sequence). The CDR3 protein is CASSKRTGRGDTEAFF. Here the CDR3 DNA reads TGTGCCAGTAGTAAGCGGACAGGGCGAGGCGACACTGAAGCTTTCTTT. The full variable domain, rest sourced from reference TRBV19 and TRBJ1-1, is DGGITQSPKYLFRKEGQNVTLSCEQNLNHDAMYWYRQDPGQGLRLIYYSQIVNDFQKGDIAEGYSVSREKKESFPLTVTSAQKNPTAFYLCASSKRTGRGDTEAFFGQGTRLTVV.

This chain joins TRBV29-1 and TRBJ1-1; TRBD1 matches 7 bases. With 7 bases clipped from V and 1 base from J, the junction kept 9 bases outside the gene matches. The germline gives CDR1 SQVTM, CDR2 ANQGSEA. The CDR3 consists of 14 residues. CDR3 loop: CSAGDSQRNTEAFF. The CDR3 DNA follows: TGCAGCGCCGGGGACAGCCAAAGGAACACTGAAGCTTTCTTT.

The chain employs TRBV7-2 and TRBJ2-7, with 8 bases aligning to TRBD1. V trimming: 5 bases; J trimming: 3 bases; junction bases outside the gene matches: 9. The CDR3 length is 15 residues. Germline values: CDR1 SGHTA, CDR2 FQGNSA. DNA for the CDR3: TGTGCCAGCAGCCCTAATAGCGGACAGGGCTACGAGCAGTACTTC. Residues: CASSPNSGQGYEQYF.

This chain connects TRBV19 to TRBJ2-3; 12 bases are shared with TRBD2. The CDR3 length is 17 residues. Losses at the gene ends were 5 bases for V and 3 bases for J; bases not matched to a gene: 9. CDR1 and CDR2 (germline): LNHDA, SQIVND (reference sequence). The CDR3 region has the DNA TGTGCCAGTAGTGCTCGACTAGCGGGAGTCGGTACAGATACGCAGTATTTT. Residues: CASSARLAGVGTDTQYF. Full variable domain (outside the CDR3, taken from reference TRBV19 and TRBJ2-3): DGGITQSPKYLFRKEGQNVTLSCEQNLNHDAMYWYRQDPGQGLRLIYYSQIVNDFQKGDIAEGYSVSREKKESFPLTVTSAQKNPTAFYLCASSARLAGVGTDTQYFGPGTRLTVL.

The chain carries TRBV24-1 and TRBJ1-2, with D maybe TRBD1 (6 bases). This CDR3 has 15 residues. CDR1 is KGHDR, CDR2 SFDVKD, per germline. Deletions cut 4 bases from V and 7 bases from J, with 18 bases between. This CDR3 reads CATSEKQGPRSGYTF. For the CDR3, the DNA is TGTGCCACCAGTGAAAAACAGGGTCCTAGGAGTGGCTACACCTTC.